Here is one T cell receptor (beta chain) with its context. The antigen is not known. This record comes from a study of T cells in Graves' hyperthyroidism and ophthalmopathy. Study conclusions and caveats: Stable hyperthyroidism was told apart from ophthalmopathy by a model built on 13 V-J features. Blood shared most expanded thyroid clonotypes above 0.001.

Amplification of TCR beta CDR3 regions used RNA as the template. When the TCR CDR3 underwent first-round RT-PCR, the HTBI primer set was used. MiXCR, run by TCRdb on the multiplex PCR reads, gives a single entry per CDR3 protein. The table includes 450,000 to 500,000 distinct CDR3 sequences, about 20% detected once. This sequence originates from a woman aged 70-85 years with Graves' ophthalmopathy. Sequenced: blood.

CDR3 loop: CASSIRSGTGVSYNEQFF. The CDR3 DNA is TGTGCCAGTAGTATTCGCTCCGGGACAGGCGTCTCCTACAATGAGCAGTTCTTC. V is TRBV19 and J is TRBJ2-1; 8 bases are shared with TRBD1. The germline CDR1 and CDR2 sequences are LNHDA and SQIVND (reference sequence). The CDR3 is 18 amino acids. The ends lost 3 bases at V and 0 bases at J; junction bases unmatched: 10.